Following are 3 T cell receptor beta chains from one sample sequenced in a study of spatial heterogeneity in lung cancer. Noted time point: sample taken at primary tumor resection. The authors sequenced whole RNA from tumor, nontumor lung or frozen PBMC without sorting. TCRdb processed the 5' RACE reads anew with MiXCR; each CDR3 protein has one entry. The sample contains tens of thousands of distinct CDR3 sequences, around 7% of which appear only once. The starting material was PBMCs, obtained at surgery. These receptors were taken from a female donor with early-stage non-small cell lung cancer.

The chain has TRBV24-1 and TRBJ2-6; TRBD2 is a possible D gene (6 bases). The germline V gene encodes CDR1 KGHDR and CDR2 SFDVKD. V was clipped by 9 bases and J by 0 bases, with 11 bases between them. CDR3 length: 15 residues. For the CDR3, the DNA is TGTGCCACCCCGGGAGCAAGCTCTGGGGCCAACGTCCTGACTTTC. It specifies CATPGASSGANVLTF.

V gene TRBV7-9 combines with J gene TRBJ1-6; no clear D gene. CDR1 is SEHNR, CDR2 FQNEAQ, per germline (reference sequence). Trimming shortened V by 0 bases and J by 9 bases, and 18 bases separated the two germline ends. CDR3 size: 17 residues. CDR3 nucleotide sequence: TGTGCCAGCAGCTTAGCGATCGCCTCTAAGTTTGGTTCACCCCTCCACTTT. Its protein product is CASSLAIASKFGSPLHF.

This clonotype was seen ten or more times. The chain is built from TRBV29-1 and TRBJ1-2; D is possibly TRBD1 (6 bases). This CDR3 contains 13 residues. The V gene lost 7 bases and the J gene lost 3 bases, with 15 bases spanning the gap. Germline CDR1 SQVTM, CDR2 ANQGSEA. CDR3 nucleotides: TGCAGCGCCAAGGGGGACGGGTACTATGGCTACACCTTC. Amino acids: CSAKGDGYYGYTF. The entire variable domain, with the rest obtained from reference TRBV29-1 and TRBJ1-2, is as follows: SAVISQKPSRDICQRGTSLTIQCQVDSQVTMMFWYRQQPGQSLTLIATANQGSEATYESGFVIDKFPISRPNLTFSTLTVSNMSPEDSSIYLCSAKGDGYYGYTFGSGTRLTVV.